Each of the 26 T cell receptor beta chains below was sequenced from the same sample in a study of low-dose radiotherapy and immunotherapy resistance in tumors. Alpha- and beta-chain coverage of first-strand cDNA came from TRAV- and TRBV-specific primers. TCR amplification ran about 20 PCR cycles using constant-region and V-primer adapter primers. TCRdb recomputed calls from the reads with MiXCR, one row per CDR3 protein. The sample comprises around 90,000 distinct CDR3 sequences, under 20% of which are singletons, and over 4.5% rests with the top ten. Sample time point: before trial treatment. Specimen: PBMCs, collected before treatment. Receptors originate from a male donor with prostate cancer.

This clonotype was seen ten or more times. The CDR3, as DNA: TGTGCCAGCAGCCTGATTGAGGGGGGGAACACTGAAGCTTTCTTT. Its protein product is CASSLIEGGNTEAFF. V is TRBV3-1 and J is TRBJ1-1, with TRBD1 as a possible D gene (6 bases). The CDR3 spans 15 residues. Between the trimmed V and J ends, which lost 4 bases and 1 base, there was a span of 13 bases. Germline values: CDR1 LGHDT, CDR2 YNNKEL (reference sequence).

A word on this clonotype: This probably arose from a read error, given a far larger clone one base away. This sequence joins TRBV28 and TRBJ2-7; possibly TRBD1 or TRBD2 for D (5 bases each). This CDR3 comprises 13 residues. V shed 6 bases and J shed 5 bases, with 14 bases lying between them. Germline values: CDR1 MDHEN, CDR2 SYDVKM. CDR3 sequence (DNA): TGTGCCAGCAGGGGCCGGGGCCGGCACGAGCAGTACTTC. It specifies CASRGRGRHEQYF. The full variable domain, its missing parts supplied by reference TRBV28 and TRBJ2-7, is DVKVTQSSRYLVKRTGEKVFLECVQDMDHENMFWYRQDPGLGLRLIYFSYDVKMKEKGDIPEGYSVSREKKERFSLILESASTNQTSMYLCASRGRGRHEQYFGPGTRLTVT.

This clonotype was counted a few times. A single base is all that separates this from a far larger clone, so a read error is likely. This chain connects TRBV5-6 to TRBJ2-5; 15 bases align to TRBD2. With 3 bases clipped from V and 11 bases from J, the junction kept 11 bases outside the gene matches. The CDR3 spans 16 residues. Germline assignment: CDR1 SGHDT and CDR2 YYEEEE. Here the CDR3 DNA reads TGTGCCAGCAGCTACTCAGGACTAGCGGGAGGGGGGGGGCAGTACTTC. Amino acid sequence: CASSYSGLAGGGGQYF. The whole variable domain, filled in from reference TRBV5-6 and TRBJ2-5, reads DAGVTQSPTHLIKTRGQQVTLRCSPKSGHDTVSWYQQALGQGPQFIFQYYEEEERQRGNFPDRFSGHQFPNYSSELNVNALLLGDSALYLCASSYSGLAGGGGQYFGPGTRLLVL.

The sample holds many counts of this clonotype. The chain is built from TRBV5-4 and TRBJ1-6, with D tentatively TRBD1 (6 bases). Looked up from germline, CDR1 is SGHNT and CDR2 is YYREEE (reference sequence). Trimming removed 2 bases from V and 6 bases from J, with 12 bases in between. The CDR3 is 15 amino acids. The CDR3, as DNA: TGTGCCAGCAGCTTTTGGGGGGCGGGTAATTCACCCCTCCACTTT. It is translated as CASSFWGAGNSPLHF.

This clonotype came up many times. V and J are TRBV7-9 and TRBJ1-1, with TRBD1 identical over 7 bases. The CDR3 covers 14 residues. The junction had 5 bases not matched to a gene; V was cut back by 1 base and J by 6 bases. Germline-derived CDR1 and CDR2 are SEHNR and FQNEAQ (reference sequence). The CDR3 sequence is CASSLVWQGAEAFF. The CDR3 region has the DNA TGTGCCAGCAGCTTAGTTTGGCAGGGGGCTGAAGCTTTCTTT.

The table lists this clonotype with a few counts. The gene calls are TRBV9 and TRBJ2-1, with D possibly being TRBD2 (5 bases). The CDR3 covers 16 residues. Between the trimmed V and J ends, which lost 2 bases and 0 bases, there was a span of 12 bases. The V gene's germline CDR1 is SGDLS and CDR2 YYNGEE. The DNA for the CDR3 is TGTGCCAGCAGCGTTTCACCAACTAGCTCCTACAATGAGCAGTTCTTC. Protein: CASSVSPTSSYNEQFF.

In this sample, this clonotype turned up a few times. This sequence joins TRBV5-4 and TRBJ2-1; weak D call: TRBD1 (5 bases). Germline CDR1 and CDR2: SGHNT and YYREEE (reference sequence). The ends were cut back, 5 bases at V and 4 bases at J, with 16 bases in the middle. The CDR3 has 15 residues. The CDR3 DNA is TGTGCCAGCAGTCTGATGGTGGGGCTTTACAATGAGCAGTTCTTC. Translating gives CASSLMVGLYNEQFF.

V and J are TRBV19 and TRBJ2-1; possible D gene TRBD2, 6 bases. Germline CDR1 and CDR2: LNHDA and SQIVND (reference sequence). The CDR3 loop spans 19 amino acids. Trimming left V 1 base short and J 1 base short, with 20 bases between. The CDR3 sequence is CASSIGGIGRRASYNEQFF. The CDR3, as DNA: TGTGCCAGTAGTATAGGGGGGATTGGGAGGAGGGCATCCTACAATGAGCAGTTCTTC. Full variable domain (rest looked up from reference TRBV19 and TRBJ2-1): DGGITQSPKYLFRKEGQNVTLSCEQNLNHDAMYWYRQDPGQGLRLIYYSQIVNDFQKGDIAEGYSVSREKKESFPLTVTSAQKNPTAFYLCASSIGGIGRRASYNEQFFGPGTRLTVL.

This clonotype has a count of ten or more. The chain combines TRBV7-8 with TRBJ2-7; TRBD1 agrees at 10 bases. Germline V gene sequence: CDR1 SGHVS, CDR2 FQNEAQ. With 5 bases clipped from V and 3 bases from J, the junction kept 7 bases outside the gene matches. The CDR3 extends over 15 amino acids. DNA for the CDR3: TGTGCCAGCAGCCCAGGGACAGGGGACTTCTACGAGCAGTACTTC. Its protein product is CASSPGTGDFYEQYF.

The sample holds many counts of this clonotype. The chain employs TRBV6-2 or TRBV6-3 and TRBJ2-4; weak D call: TRBD1 (6 bases). Trimming removed 8 bases at V and 1 base at J, with 6 bases between. The CDR3 totals 12 residues. Germline V gives CDR1 MNHEY, CDR2 SVGEGT. The DNA of the CDR3 is TGTGCCAGCGACAGGGCCAAAAACATTCAGTACTTC. Amino acids: CASDRAKNIQYF.

This clonotype occurred a few times. This sequence joins TRBV5-1 and TRBJ1-2; D is possibly TRBD1 (5 bases). Germline CDR1 reads SGHRS; CDR2 reads YFSETQ. This CDR3 has 12 amino acids. Trimming removed 0 bases from V and 7 bases from J, with 7 bases in between. The CDR3: CASSLEGTGYTF. Here the CDR3 DNA reads TGCGCCAGCAGCTTGGAGGGGACTGGCTACACCTTC.

This clonotype was observed at least ten times. The V call is TRBV4-1, the J call TRBJ1-4; D call uncertain. The CDR3 runs to 16 residues. The V end lost 1 base, the J end lost 9 bases, and 18 bases lay between the germline ends. From germline, CDR1 is MGHRA and CDR2 YSYEKL. The DNA for the CDR3 is TGCGCCAGCAGCCAAGTATTTCCACTGGAGGGTAAAAAACTGTTTTTT. This gives the protein CASSQVFPLEGKKLFF.

This clonotype was found many times. This chain links TRBV6-2 or TRBV6-3 with TRBJ2-7, with 9 bases lining up with TRBD1. The CDR3 length is 13 residues. Germline V gene lookup returns CDR1 MNHEY and CDR2 SVGEGT. V gave up 5 bases and J gave up 5 bases; unmatched junction bases: 4. The CDR3 nucleotides read TGTGCCAGCAGTCGGGACAGGGACGACGAGCAGTACTTC. Translated, it gives CASSRDRDDEQYF.

This clonotype was observed once. The chain uses TRBV5-1 and TRBJ1-6; 7 bases agree with TRBD1. The germline V gene encodes CDR1 SGHRS and CDR2 YFSETQ. Trimming cost V 4 bases and J 10 bases; bases outside gene matches: 8. CDR3 length: 14 amino acids. Written as DNA, the CDR3 is TGCGCCAGCAGCACGGACAGGTTGGGCTCACCCCTCCACTTT. Protein product: CASSTDRLGSPLHF.

The sample holds many counts of this clonotype. The chain carries TRBV6-1 and TRBJ2-1, with a weak D call TRBD1 (7 bases). The CDR3 contains 16 residues. V dropped 2 bases and J dropped 1 base, with 12 bases sitting between them. Looked up from germline, CDR1 is MNHNS and CDR2 is SASEGT. In nucleotides, the CDR3 is TGTGCCAGCAGTGAAAGGCAGGGGGGATCCTACAATGAGCAGTTCTTC. This codes for CASSERQGGSYNEQFF.

This clonotype was observed a few times. The rearrangement joins TRBV18 to TRBJ2-2; TRBD1 aligns across 8 bases. Per the germline V gene, CDR1 is KGHSH and CDR2 is LQKENI. This CDR3 spans 13 amino acids. With V trimmed by 5 bases and J by 5 bases, 1 base remained unmatched. The CDR3 reads CASSRDRTGELFF. Here the CDR3 DNA reads TGTGCCAGCTCAAGGGACAGGACCGGGGAGCTGTTTTTT.

This clonotype was counted at least ten times. The chain links TRBV7-9 to TRBJ2-2; tentative D call: TRBD1 (6 bases). Germline V gene lookup returns CDR1 SEHNR and CDR2 FQNEAQ (reference sequence). CDR3 length equals 15 residues. Trimming left V 5 bases short and J 5 bases short, with 15 bases between. The CDR3 loop is CASSLQGGTTGELFF. CDR3 nucleotide sequence: TGTGCCAGCAGCCTACAGGGCGGAACGACCGGGGAGCTGTTTTTT.

This clonotype was counted at least ten times. This sequence joins TRBV28 and TRBJ2-7, with 7 nucleotides matching TRBD2. The CDR3 totals 13 residues. Germline V lookup: CDR1 MDHEN, CDR2 SYDVKM. For the CDR3, the DNA is TGTGCTTCTTCGGGACTACACCTCTACGAGCAGTACTTC. It is translated as CASSGLHLYEQYF.

On this clonotype itself: Only one base separates this from a far larger clonotype, so it likely reflects a read error. The chain joins TRBV6-5 to TRBJ2-7; 7 bases are a match to TRBD1. Germline CDR1 and CDR2: MNHEY and SVGAGI. This CDR3 contains 12 residues. CDR3 sequence: CTSRFTGVEQYF. The CDR3 DNA reads TGTACCAGCAGGTTTACAGGGGTCGAGCAGTACTTC.

In this sample, this clonotype turned up many times. The V and J genes are TRBV30 and TRBJ2-3; D gene ambiguous. CDR1 is GTSNPN, CDR2 SVGIG, per germline (reference sequence). V was trimmed by 3 bases and J by 0 bases, leaving 10 bases between them. CDR3 length: 14 residues. CDR3 sequence (DNA): TGTGCCTGGAGACCTGGGCCTAGCACAGATACGCAGTATTTT. This sequence encodes CAWRPGPSTDTQYF.

Ten or more counts support this clonotype. The V call is TRBV20-1, the J call TRBJ2-5; either TRBD1 or TRBD2 may supply D (5 bases each). Germline assignment: CDR1 DFQATT and CDR2 SNEGSKA (reference sequence). V dropped 1 base and J dropped 3 bases, with 15 bases sitting between them. The CDR3 extends over 15 amino acids. CDR3 amino acids: CSARGPTGPKETQYF. The CDR3 bases are TGCAGTGCTAGAGGACCTACGGGACCAAAAGAGACCCAGTACTTC.

The rearrangement links TRBV30 to TRBJ1-5; 8 bases map to TRBD1. This CDR3 contains 14 residues. With 4 bases clipped from V and 4 bases from J, the junction kept 6 bases outside the gene matches. Germline V gene sequence: CDR1 GTSNPN, CDR2 SVGIG (reference sequence). CDR3 loop: CAWNGQGRNQPQHF. CDR3 bases: TGTGCCTGGAACGGACAGGGCCGAAATCAGCCCCAGCATTTT.

This clonotype was observed at least ten times. V and J are TRBV6-5 and TRBJ2-5; TRBD1 or TRBD2 may be the D gene (5 bases each). The CDR3 length is 14 residues. Trimming took 1 base from V and 1 from J, leaving 7 bases between them. CDR1 and CDR2 from the germline V gene are MNHEY and SVGAGI. CDR3 protein: CASSYLGRQETQYF. CDR3 nucleotides: TGTGCCAGCAGTTACTTGGGACGCCAAGAGACCCAGTACTTC.

The sample holds many counts of this clonotype. The V and J genes are TRBV25-1 and TRBJ2-1; no definite D call. Trimming removed 3 bases from V and 8 bases from J, with 11 bases in between. Germline V gives CDR1 MGHDK, CDR2 SYGVNS. The CDR3 has 13 amino acids. The CDR3 loop reads CASSESFGDEQFF. The CDR3 DNA follows: TGTGCCAGCAGTGAGTCCTTTGGGGATGAGCAGTTCTTC.

In this sample, this clonotype turned up many times. The chain recombines TRBV27 with TRBJ2-5; 8 bases line up with TRBD2. Germline CDR1 MNHEY, CDR2 SMNVEV (reference sequence). The CDR3 length is 16 residues. Unmatched junction bases numbered 11, after V lost 6 bases and J lost 2 bases. The chain's CDR3 is CASRGTGGILQETQYF. The CDR3 DNA sequence: TGTGCCAGCAGGGGGACGGGGGGGATACTTCAAGAGACCCAGTACTTC.

This clonotype was counted ten times or more. The rearrangement links TRBV19 to TRBJ1-1; 7 nucleotides line up with TRBD1. The CDR3 runs to 17 residues. V trimming: 5 bases; J trimming: 0 bases; junction bases outside the gene matches: 12. In germline, CDR1 is LNHDA, CDR2 SQIVND (reference sequence). The CDR3 DNA reads as TGTGCCAGTAGTGACCAAAGGGACAGCCTATTGAACACTGAAGCTTTCTTT. Translation gives CASSDQRDSLLNTEAFF.